This T cell receptor (beta chain) was identified in a study of T-cell reconstitution after alpha-beta-depleted transplantation in children. Overall study results and limits: Once a year had passed after transplant, T-cell counts and diversity came mostly from newly produced T cells. From surviving recipient T cells and thymic progenitors came the high day-60 TCRbeta diversity observed in some patients. It was reported that alpha-beta T cells came from several hundred expanded graft clones (about two months after transplant).

This clonotype was seen repeatedly, ten times or more. Its antigen is not identified. Germline trimming cut 7 bases from V and 5 bases from J; bases unmatched to any gene: 7. CDR1 is KGHDR and CDR2 is SFDVKD in the germline V gene. The CDR3 is made up of 14 amino acids. Unique molecular identifiers were incorporated during preparation of the TCRbeta library. TCRdb re-called the PCR reads with MiXCR, one entry per CDR3 protein. The data show 700,000 to 850,000 distinct CDR3 sequences, about 15% seen once. The sequence came from a male patient younger than 18 who had a stem cell transplant for acute lymphoblastic leukemia, so the T cells may come from the graft donor. The chain carries TRBV24-1 and TRBJ2-3; TRBD2 matches at 8 bases. The specimen was PBMCs, mostly from graft donor cells, collected 360 days after TCRalphabeta/CD19-depleted stem cell transplant. For the CDR3, the DNA is TGTGCCACCAGGTCCGGACTAGCAGGAGATACGCAGTATTTT. Encoded protein: CATRSGLAGDTQYF.